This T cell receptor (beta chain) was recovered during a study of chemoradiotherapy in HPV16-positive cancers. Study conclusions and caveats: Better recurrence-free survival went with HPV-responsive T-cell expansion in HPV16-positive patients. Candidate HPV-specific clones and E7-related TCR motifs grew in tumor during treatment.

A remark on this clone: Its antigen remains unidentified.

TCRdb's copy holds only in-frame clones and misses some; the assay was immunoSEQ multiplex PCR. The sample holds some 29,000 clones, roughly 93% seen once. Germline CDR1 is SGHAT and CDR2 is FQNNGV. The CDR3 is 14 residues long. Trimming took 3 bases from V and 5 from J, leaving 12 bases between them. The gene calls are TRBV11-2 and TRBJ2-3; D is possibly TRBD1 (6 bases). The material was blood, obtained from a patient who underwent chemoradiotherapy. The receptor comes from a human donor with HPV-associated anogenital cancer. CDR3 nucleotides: TGTGCCAGCAGCTTGCAGGGGTGGGTAGATACGCAGTATTTT. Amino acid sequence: CASSLQGWVDTQYF.